The 13 T cell receptor beta chains presented below share a single source sample, sequenced in a study of cytomegalovirus exposure and HLA in healthy donors. Both 60 Vbeta primers and 13 Jbeta primers went into the PCR. Only in-frame clones appear in the TCRdb table, and some are missing; sequencing was by immunoSEQ multiplex PCR. The repertoire holds some 93,000 clones, with roughly a tenth as singletons. The sequenced material came from PBMCs. These receptors all come from a middle-aged man in good health and CMV-seropositive.

This clone was seen a single time. A junction end diverges from the germline sequence, so it may reflect a read error. This chain uses TRBV7-9 with TRBJ1-4, with D unresolved. This CDR3 is 14 amino acids long. Germline CDR1 reads SEHNR; CDR2 reads FQNEAQ (reference sequence). The CDR3 region is CASSLGGSGEKLLF. Written as DNA, the CDR3 is TGTGCCAGCAGCTTAGGAGGCAGCGGGGAAAAACTGCTTTTT.

The V and J genes are TRBV5-1 and TRBJ2-7; possible D gene TRBD2, 6 bases. Trimming pared 3 bases from V and 3 bases from J, leaving 10 bases between. This CDR3 is 13 amino acids long. Germline V gene lookup returns CDR1 SGHRS and CDR2 YFSETQ. The CDR3 sequence: CASSSGLHYEQYF. CDR3 nucleotides: TGCGCCAGCAGCTCGGGACTCCACTACGAGCAGTACTTC.

The rearrangement links TRBV6-5 to TRBJ1-4, with TRBD1 matching 7 bases. Germline V gene sequence: CDR1 MNHEY, CDR2 SVGAGI. J gave up 5 bases and V 2 bases, and 8 bases lay outside the gene matches. The length of the CDR3 is 16 residues. The CDR3 sequence is CASSYAVTGSNEKLFF. The CDR3 bases are TGTGCCAGCAGTTACGCCGTGACAGGGTCGAATGAAAAACTGTTTTTT.

V gene TRBV19 combines with J gene TRBJ2-3; TRBD2 aligns across 8 bases. Germline assignment: CDR1 LNHDA and CDR2 SQIVND (reference sequence). The CDR3 consists of 16 residues. The V segment lost 3 bases and the J segment 5 bases; nucleotides outside the gene matches: 10. This CDR3 is CASSMRAGAQGDTQYF. DNA of the CDR3: TGTGCCAGTAGTATGAGAGCGGGAGCACAAGGAGATACGCAGTATTTT.

This clone was picked up a small number of times. This rearrangement joins TRBV29-1 to TRBJ1-4, with a possible D match to TRBD1 (5 bases). V lost 4 bases, J lost 8 bases, and 11 bases lay in between. CDR3 length: 12 residues. The germline V gene has CDR1 SQVTM and CDR2 ANQGSEA. The CDR3 nucleotides read TGCAGCGTTGCTCTCCAGGGAGAAAAACTGTTTTTT. Translating it yields CSVALQGEKLFF. Looking up the rest from reference TRBV29-1 and TRBJ1-4 gives the full variable domain: SAVISQKPSRDICQRGTSLTIQCQVDSQVTMMFWYRQQPGQSLTLIATANQGSEATYESGFVIDKFPISRPNLTFSTLTVSNMSPEDSSIYLCSVALQGEKLFFGSGTQLSVL.

In its sample, this clone was seen a few times. The chain combines TRBV16 with TRBJ1-5; TRBD1 is a possible D gene (6 bases). This CDR3 region has 15 residues. V lost 4 bases and J lost 5, with 15 bases in between. Germline V gene lookup returns CDR1 KGHSY and CDR2 FQNENV. The CDR3 is CASSPRAAGDQPQHF. In DNA, the CDR3 is TGTGCCAGCAGCCCAAGGGCGGCAGGGGATCAGCCCCAGCATTTT.

This clone has a handful of counts. The chain links TRBV29-1 to TRBJ2-1, with 11 bases matching TRBD1. Losses at the gene ends were 6 bases for V and 12 bases for J; bases not matched to a gene: 4. CDR1 is SQVTM and CDR2 is ANQGSEA in the germline V gene. The CDR3 consists of 11 residues. CDR3: CSVGQGGPQFF. The CDR3 nucleotides are TGCAGCGTGGGACAGGGGGGCCCGCAGTTCTTC.

The gene calls are TRBV5-1 and TRBJ2-5, with 9 bases fitting TRBD2. Germline V CDR1 and CDR2: SGHRS, YFSETQ. V shed 0 bases and J 2 bases; nucleotides not matched to a gene: 11. The CDR3 is made up of 18 amino acids. The CDR3 protein is CASSLEVSGSSRQETQYF. The DNA for the CDR3 is TGCGCCAGCAGCTTGGAGGTTAGCGGGAGTTCCCGACAAGAGACCCAGTACTTC.

A few counts support this clone. This sequence joins TRBV30 and TRBJ2-1; no definite D call. Trimming removed 4 bases from V and 7 bases from J, with 5 bases in between. This CDR3 is built from 10 residues. CDR1 GTSNPN and CDR2 SVGIG come from the germline V gene (reference sequence). The CDR3 sequence is CAWTVNEQFF. CDR3 sequence (DNA): TGTGCCTGGACCGTTAATGAGCAGTTCTTC.

The chain uses TRBV15 and TRBJ1-1; 8 bases align to TRBD1. With 1 base clipped from V and 2 bases from J, the junction kept 6 bases outside the gene matches. This CDR3 is built from 16 residues. In germline, CDR1 is LNHNV, CDR2 YYDKDF (reference sequence). CDR3 coding DNA: TGTGCCACCAGCAGAGGTGTGACAGGGGCAAACACTGAAGCTTTCTTT. It encodes CATSRGVTGANTEAFF.

This clone occurred a few times. The chain recombines TRBV9 with TRBJ1-5; unclear D gene. Germline-derived CDR1 and CDR2 are SGDLS and YYNGEE. V was cut by 1 base and J by 3 bases, with 11 bases left in between. The CDR3 is 15 residues long. The chain's CDR3 is CASSVSSDPNQPQHF. The CDR3 DNA reads TGTGCCAGCAGCGTAAGCAGCGACCCCAATCAGCCCCAGCATTTT.

The chain employs TRBV15 and TRBJ2-1, with 8 bases matching TRBD2. The V segment lost 3 bases and the J segment 9 bases; nucleotides outside the gene matches: 7. From germline, CDR1 is LNHNV and CDR2 YYDKDF (reference sequence). The CDR3 has 14 residues. Here the CDR3 reads CATSSGLAEIEQFF. In DNA, the CDR3 is TGTGCCACCAGCAGCGGACTAGCCGAAATTGAGCAGTTCTTC.

This chain joins TRBV5-4 and TRBJ1-5; tentatively, D is TRBD1 (5 bases). CDR1 is SGHNT and CDR2 is YYREEE in the germline V gene (reference sequence). V lost 0 bases and J 5 bases, leaving 12 bases between the germline ends. This CDR3 is 15 amino acids long. The CDR3 protein is CASSLDPDSYQPQHF. In DNA, the CDR3 is TGTGCCAGCAGCTTGGATCCCGACAGCTATCAGCCCCAGCATTTT.